These T cell receptor beta chains were read from a single sample in a study of T cell responses to AZD1222 COVID-19 vaccine. The repertoire was sequenced with immunoSEQ multiplex PCR; TCRdb's copy has only in-frame clones and lacks some. The data show around 200,000 clones, roughly 88% seen once. This specimen was peripheral blood, taken on day 0 of AZD1222 vaccination. The receptors stem from an adult in good health. CDR3s include the opening cysteine and the closing phenylalanine or tryptophan. D genes are given only for firm matches. Clone size is given for some rows only: seen once, a few or many times, or a class if the clone is expanded.

v_call	clone_size	j_call	d_call	cdr3_aa	cdr3_nt
TRBV5-4	.	TRBJ1-1	TRBD1	CASSSRTGRVGTEAFF	TGTGCCAGCAGCTCGCGGACAGGGAGAGTTGGCACTGAAGCTTTCTTT
TRBV9	once	TRBJ2-2	TRBD2	CASSASSGENTGELFF	TGTGCCAGCAGCGCCTCTAGCGGGGAAAACACCGGGGAGCTGTTTTTT
TRBV18	.	TRBJ2-1	.	CASSPPNPGLHNEQFF	TGTGCCAGCTCACCACCTAACCCGGGACTCCACAATGAGCAGTTCTTC
TRBV27	few	TRBJ2-2	.	CASMRNTGELFF	TGTGCCAGCATGAGGAACACCGGGGAGCTGTTTTTT
TRBV6-4	.	TRBJ2-3	TRBD1	CACQAATGSGTQYF	TGTGCCTGCCAGGCGGCGACAGGGTCAGGAACGCAGTATTTT
TRBV12-5	.	TRBJ2-1	TRBD2	CASGLGTSGSSYNEQFF	TGTGCTAGTGGTTTGGGTACTAGCGGGAGCTCCTACAATGAGCAGTTCTTC
TRBV6-5	.	TRBJ2-2	TRBD1	CASSPGQGAVGELFF	TGTGCCAGCAGTCCGGGACAGGGGGCGGTCGGGGAGCTGTTTTTT
TRBV9	few	TRBJ1-1	.	CASSSRGGSVAFF	TGTGCCAGCAGCTCTCGCGGGGGGAGTGTAGCTTTCTTT
TRBV2	.	TRBJ2-7	TRBD1	CASSNRDRSSYEQYF	TGTGCCAGCAGTAACCGGGACAGGAGCTCCTACGAGCAGTACTTC
TRBV5-1	few	TRBJ2-1	TRBD1	CASSFSDRGPFNEQFF	TGCGCCAGCAGCTTCTCAGACAGGGGGCCTTTCAATGAGCAGTTCTTC
TRBV30	.	TRBJ1-2	TRBD1	CAWIRFRDSNYGYTF	TGTGCCTGGATACGCTTCCGGGACAGCAACTATGGCTACACCTTC
TRBV7-8	.	TRBJ1-4	.	CASSLGGSYEKLFF	TGTGCCAGCAGCCTCGGGGGCTCCTATGAAAAACTGTTTTTT
TRBV5-1	.	TRBJ1-6	.	CASSPNGGVDLHNSPLHF	TGCGCCAGCAGCCCGAACGGAGGGGTGGATCTCCATAATTCACCCCTCCACTTT
TRBV10-3	.	TRBJ2-5	TRBD1	CAITRTGRLEETQYF	TGTGCCATCACCAGGACAGGGAGGTTAGAGGAGACCCAGTACTTC
TRBV5-6	.	TRBJ1-1	TRBD1	CASSGGQGNTEAFF	TGTGCCAGCAGCGGGGGACAGGGTAACACTGAAGCTTTCTTT
TRBV15	.	TRBJ2-5	.	CATSRVPGSETQYF	TGTGCCACCAGCAGAGTTCCGGGCTCGGAGACCCAGTACTTC